Presented here are 17 T cell receptor beta chains from one specimen sequenced in a study of control samples from healthy donors and cancer patients. Measured with immunoSEQ multiplex PCR; TCRdb has only the in-frame clones, and not every one. This table holds 90,000 to 150,000 clones, 90% to 95% found once. The sample taken for sequencing was blood. The receptors derive from a woman younger than 30 in good health.

The chain recombines TRBV4-1 with TRBJ1-4; 10 bases are shared with TRBD1. The CDR3 extends over 16 amino acids. V was pared by 4 bases and J by 0 bases, with 2 bases of the junction left unmatched. The germline CDR1 and CDR2 sequences are MGHRA and YSYEKL. The CDR3 is CASSPGQGATNEKLFF. Here the CDR3 DNA reads TGCGCCAGCAGCCCAGGACAGGGGGCAACTAATGAAAAACTGTTTTTT.

The chain joins TRBV6-9 to TRBJ1-2, with a weak D call TRBD1 (5 bases). Germline V gene data show CDR1 as MNHGY and CDR2 as SVAAGI. There are 14 residues in the CDR3. V was shortened by 4 bases and J by 2 bases, with 11 bases between the two germline ends. DNA of the CDR3: TGTGCCAGCAGTTTGGACACCAGGAACTATGGCTACACCTTC. Its protein is CASSLDTRNYGYTF.

The chain links TRBV28 to TRBJ1-2; TRBD1 is a possible D gene (5 bases). The V and J ends lost 8 bases and 4 bases respectively, with 20 bases between them. The germline V gene encodes CDR1 MDHEN and CDR2 SYDVKM. The CDR3 consists of 15 residues. CDR3 DNA sequence: TGTGCCAGCTCCCCCGGGACGCGGAGAATCTATGGCTACACCTTC. This sequence encodes CASSPGTRRIYGYTF.

The V and J genes are TRBV19 and TRBJ2-7, with 10 bases lining up with TRBD1. Trimming took 4 bases from V and 0 from J; bases not matched to a gene: 3. The germline gives CDR1 LNHDA, CDR2 SQIVND (reference sequence). The CDR3 extends over 15 amino acids. This CDR3 is CASSRGTGASYEQYF. The DNA of the CDR3 is TGTGCCAGTAGTAGGGGGACAGGGGCCTCCTACGAGCAGTACTTC.

This chain connects TRBV5-1 to TRBJ2-1; D may be TRBD1 or TRBD2 (5 bases each). In germline, CDR1 is SGHRS, CDR2 YFSETQ. The CDR3 spans 14 residues. V was clipped by 1 base and J by 5 bases, with 10 bases between them. This CDR3 is CASSLMGTNNEQFF. In DNA form, the CDR3 reads TGCGCCAGCAGCTTGATGGGGACGAACAATGAGCAGTTCTTC.

The V and J genes are TRBV28 and TRBJ1-2; no clear D. This CDR3 is 16 amino acids long. V was trimmed by 2 bases and J by 5 bases, leaving 18 bases between them. Germline CDR1 and CDR2: MDHEN and SYDVKM. The CDR3, as DNA: TGTGCCAGCAGTTTAGACGGTGCTCTAGTCGGTTATGGCTACACCTTC. Translating gives CASSLDGALVGYGYTF.

This chain links TRBV12-3 or TRBV12-4 with TRBJ2-1; D unresolved. Trimming shortened V by 8 bases and J by 1 base, and 9 bases separated the two germline ends. There are 13 residues in the CDR3. DNA for the CDR3: TGTGCCAGCGGGCACCTTTCCTACAATGAGCAGTTCTTC. Translating gives CASGHLSYNEQFF.

The rearrangement uses TRBV4-3 and TRBJ2-7; 12 nucleotides align to TRBD2. CDR1 is LGHNA and CDR2 is YSLEER in the germline V gene. The CDR3 runs to 17 residues. The junction had 12 bases not matched to a gene; V was cut back by 0 bases and J by 9 bases. As DNA, the CDR3 is TGCGCCAGCAGCCAAGATTTGACTAGCGGGAGACCTCAGAGGCAGTACTTC. Amino acids: CASSQDLTSGRPQRQYF.

This rearrangement joins TRBV7-2 to TRBJ1-2; TRBD1 matches at 7 bases. CDR1 is SGHTA and CDR2 is FQGNSA in the germline V gene. The CDR3 consists of 15 residues. Trimming at V came to 0 bases and at J to 4 bases, leaving 5 bases not matched to a gene. CDR3 residues: CASSLALGGGYGYTF. CDR3 nucleotides: TGTGCCAGCAGCTTAGCATTAGGGGGCGGCTATGGCTACACCTTC. The full variable domain, its missing parts supplied by reference TRBV7-2 and TRBJ1-2, is GAGVSQSPSNKVTEKGKDVELRCDPISGHTALYWYRQSLGQGLEFLIYFQGNSAPDKSGLPSDRFSAERTGGSVSTLTIQRTQQEDSAVYLCASSLALGGGYGYTFGSGTRLTVV.

The chain is built from TRBV2 and TRBJ1-1, with a weak D call TRBD1 (6 bases). V was clipped by 8 bases and J by 1 base, with 11 bases between them. Per the germline V gene, CDR1 is SNHLY and CDR2 is FYNNEI. CDR3 size: 13 residues. The CDR3 spells CASGYRANTEAFF. The CDR3 DNA sequence: TGTGCCAGCGGCTACAGGGCGAACACTGAAGCTTTCTTT. The full variable domain, rest sourced from reference TRBV2 and TRBJ1-1, is EPEVTQTPSHQVTQMGQEVILRCVPISNHLYFYWYRQILGQKVEFLVSFYNNEISEKSEIFDDQFSVERPDGSNFTLKIRSTKLEDSAMYFCASGYRANTEAFFGQGTRLTVV.

The genes are TRBV5-1 and TRBJ2-5; D not resolved. The CDR3 consists of 14 residues. Between the trimmed V and J ends, which lost 4 bases and 2 bases, there was a span of 12 bases. Looked up from germline, CDR1 is SGHRS and CDR2 is YFSETQ. The CDR3 DNA is TGCGCCAGCAGCCCTCTCATAGGTCAAGAGACCCAGTACTTC. It codes for CASSPLIGQETQYF.

The J gene is TRBJ2-3, the V gene TRBV7-9, with 9 bases aligning to TRBD2. The V and J ends lost 5 bases and 6 bases, in that order; junction bases with no gene match: 6. CDR1 and CDR2 (germline): SEHNR, FQNEAQ (reference sequence). The CDR3 has 14 amino acids. CDR3 protein: CASSPSGVVDTQYF. CDR3 nucleotide sequence: TGTGCCAGCAGCCCTAGCGGGGTTGTGGATACGCAGTATTTT.

This chain links TRBV11-2 with TRBJ2-3; 7 bases agree with TRBD2. Germline assignment: CDR1 SGHAT and CDR2 FQNNGV. Trimming removed 2 bases from V and 6 bases from J; junction bases left unmatched: 2. The CDR3 spans 13 residues. CDR3 residues: CASSLSGRDTQYF. The CDR3, as DNA: TGTGCCAGCAGCTTATCCGGGAGGGATACGCAGTATTTT.

The J gene is TRBJ1-4, the V gene TRBV6-1, with D possibly TRBD1 on 5 matching bases. CDR1 and CDR2 (germline): MNHNS, SASEGT. V lost 3 bases and J 8 bases, leaving 7 bases between the germline ends. The CDR3 contains 12 residues. The CDR3 sequence: CASSDWGEKLFF. CDR3 nucleotide sequence: TGTGCCAGCAGTGATTGGGGGGAAAAACTGTTTTTT.

The chain combines TRBV29-1 with TRBJ2-3, with D perhaps TRBD2 (6 bases). V was cut by 4 bases and J by 2 bases, with 16 bases left in between. The CDR3 spans 15 residues. Germline assignment: CDR1 SQVTM and CDR2 ANQGSEA. CDR3 protein: CSVVSLEGPTDTQYF. The CDR3 DNA follows: TGCAGCGTTGTGAGTTTGGAGGGGCCCACAGATACGCAGTATTTT.

With respect to this clone: Distinct nucleotide sequences in the sample also encode this CDR3. The J gene is TRBJ2-3, the V gene TRBV18; D gene ambiguous. Trimming left V 1 base short and J 1 base short, with 3 bases between. Germline V gives CDR1 KGHSH, CDR2 LQKENI. The CDR3 is 13 residues long. The CDR3 DNA reads as TGTGCCAGCTCACCACGTGGCACAGATACGCAGTATTTT. Translation: CASSPRGTDTQYF. The full variable domain, completed using reference TRBV18 and TRBJ2-3, is NAGVMQNPRHLVRRRGQEARLRCSPMKGHSHVYWYRQLPEEGLKFMVYLQKENIIDESGMPKERFSAEFPKEGPSILRIQQVVRGDSAAYFCASSPRGTDTQYFGPGTRLTVL.

Only a few counts were recorded for this clone. DNA for the CDR3: TGTGCCAGCAGCTTAACAGGGATGAATTCACCCCTCCACTTT. This codes for CASSLTGMNSPLHF. V usage is TRBV5-4 and J usage is TRBJ1-6; perhaps TRBD1 as D (6 bases). From germline, CDR1 is SGHNT and CDR2 YYREEE (reference sequence). This CDR3 region has 14 residues. V lost 2 bases to trimming and J lost 7 bases, with 10 bases between them. Drawing the rest from reference TRBV5-4 and TRBJ1-6, the complete variable domain is ETGVTQSPTHLIKTRGQQVTLRCSSQSGHNTVSWYQQALGQGPQFIFQYYREEENGRGNFPPRFSGLQFPNYSSELNVNALELDDSALYLCASSLTGMNSPLHFGNGTRLTVT.